This record covers a single TCR beta chain. The data are from a study of cytotoxic CD8 clonotypes in ibrutinib-treated CLL. Study background: Overall, some 25 responses were partial and 2 complete; following median roughly 72 months, roughly 15 patients stayed remitted and some 12 progressed.

With 3 bases removed from V and 0 bases from J, the gap between germline ends came to 12 bases. The germline gives CDR1 SEHNR, CDR2 FQNEAQ (reference sequence). The CDR3 is made up of 15 amino acids. This table comes from immunoSEQ multiplex PCR, and its TCRdb copy is limited to in-frame clones, with some not included. The sample has about 28,000 clones; 57% are singletons. The sequence was collected from a human donor with chronic lymphocytic leukemia. The material was PBMCs, obtained before ibrutinib treatment. The J gene is TRBJ2-7, the V gene TRBV7-9; D is possibly TRBD1 (6 bases). CDR3 in DNA: TGTGCCAGCAGCTTTAGCAGAGGGGGCTCCTACGAGCAGTACTTC. Translation: CASSFSRGGSYEQYF.